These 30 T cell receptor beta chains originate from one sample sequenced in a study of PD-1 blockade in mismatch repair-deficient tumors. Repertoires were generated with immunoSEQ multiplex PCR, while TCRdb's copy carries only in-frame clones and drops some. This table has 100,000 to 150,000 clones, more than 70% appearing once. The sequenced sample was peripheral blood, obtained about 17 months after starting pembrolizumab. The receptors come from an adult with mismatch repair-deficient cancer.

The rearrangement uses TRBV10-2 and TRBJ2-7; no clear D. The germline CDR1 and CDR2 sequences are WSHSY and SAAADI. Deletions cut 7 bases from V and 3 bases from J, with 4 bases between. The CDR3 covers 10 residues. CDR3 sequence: CASTYYEQYF. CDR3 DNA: TGCGCCAGCACCTACTACGAGCAGTACTTC.

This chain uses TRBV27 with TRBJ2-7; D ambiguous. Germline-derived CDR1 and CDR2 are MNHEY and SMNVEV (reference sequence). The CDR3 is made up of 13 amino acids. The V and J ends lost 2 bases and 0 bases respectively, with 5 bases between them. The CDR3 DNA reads TGTGCCAGCAGTTTACAGGACTCCTACGAGCAGTACTTC. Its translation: CASSLQDSYEQYF.

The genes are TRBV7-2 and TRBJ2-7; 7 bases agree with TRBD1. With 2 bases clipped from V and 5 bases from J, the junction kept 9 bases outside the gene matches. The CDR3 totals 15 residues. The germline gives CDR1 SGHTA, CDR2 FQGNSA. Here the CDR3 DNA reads TGTGCCAGCAGCTTATCGTACAGGGGCCTCCACGAGCAGTACTTC. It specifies CASSLSYRGLHEQYF.

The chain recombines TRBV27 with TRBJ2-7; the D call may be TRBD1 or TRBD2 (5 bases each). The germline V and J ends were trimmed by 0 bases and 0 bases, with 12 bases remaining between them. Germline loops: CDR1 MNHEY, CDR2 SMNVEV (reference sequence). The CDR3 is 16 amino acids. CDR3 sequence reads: CASSLSQGVLSYEQYF. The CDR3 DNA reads TGTGCCAGCAGTTTATCGCAGGGAGTCCTCTCCTACGAGCAGTACTTC.

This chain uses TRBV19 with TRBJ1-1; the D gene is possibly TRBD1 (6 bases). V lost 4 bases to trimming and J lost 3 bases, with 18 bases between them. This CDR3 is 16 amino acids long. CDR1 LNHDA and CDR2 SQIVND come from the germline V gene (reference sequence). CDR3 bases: TGTGCCAGTAGTAGCCGAACCACAGGGCCGGACACTGAAGCTTTCTTT. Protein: CASSSRTTGPDTEAFF.

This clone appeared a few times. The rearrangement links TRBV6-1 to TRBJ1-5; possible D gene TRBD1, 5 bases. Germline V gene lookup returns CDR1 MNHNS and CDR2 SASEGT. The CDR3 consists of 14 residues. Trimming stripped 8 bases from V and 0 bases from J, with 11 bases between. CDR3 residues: CASGGRYSNQPQHF. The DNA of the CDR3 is TGTGCCAGCGGGGGTAGGTATAGCAATCAGCCCCAGCATTTT.

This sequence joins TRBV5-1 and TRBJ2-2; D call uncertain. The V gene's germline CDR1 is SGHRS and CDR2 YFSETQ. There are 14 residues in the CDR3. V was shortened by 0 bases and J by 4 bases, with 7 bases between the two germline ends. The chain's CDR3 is CASSLVGATGELFF. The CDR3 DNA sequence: TGCGCCAGCAGCTTGGTTGGAGCCACCGGGGAGCTGTTTTTT.

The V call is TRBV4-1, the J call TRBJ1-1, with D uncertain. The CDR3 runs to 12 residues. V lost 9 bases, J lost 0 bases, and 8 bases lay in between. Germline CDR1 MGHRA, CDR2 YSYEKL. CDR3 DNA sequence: TGCGCCAGTGGCGGGGTGAACACTGAAGCTTTCTTT. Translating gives CASGGVNTEAFF.

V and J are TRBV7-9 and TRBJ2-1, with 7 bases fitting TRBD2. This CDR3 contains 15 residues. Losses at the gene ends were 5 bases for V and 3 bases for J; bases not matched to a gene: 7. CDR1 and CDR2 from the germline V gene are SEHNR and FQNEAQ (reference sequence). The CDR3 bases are TGTGCCAGCAGCCCAGGACTAGATTACTACAATGAGCAGTTCTTC. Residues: CASSPGLDYYNEQFF.

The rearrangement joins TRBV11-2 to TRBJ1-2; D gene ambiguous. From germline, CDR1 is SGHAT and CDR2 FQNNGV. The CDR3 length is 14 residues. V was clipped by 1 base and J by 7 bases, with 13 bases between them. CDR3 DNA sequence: TGTGCCAGCAGCTTAGCCCCCCACGAGGGTGGCTACACCTTC. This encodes CASSLAPHEGGYTF.

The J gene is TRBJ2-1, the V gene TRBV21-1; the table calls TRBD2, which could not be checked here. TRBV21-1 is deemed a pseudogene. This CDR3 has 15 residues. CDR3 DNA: TGTGCCAGCACCCACGGACTAGCGGGAGAAAATGAGCAGTTCTTC. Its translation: CASTHGLAGENEQFF.

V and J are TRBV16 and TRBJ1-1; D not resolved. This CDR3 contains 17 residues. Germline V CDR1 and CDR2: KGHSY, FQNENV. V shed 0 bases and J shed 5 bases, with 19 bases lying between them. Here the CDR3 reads CASSQSEVDLGNTEAFF. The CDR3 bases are TGTGCCAGCAGCCAATCCGAGGTGGACCTGGGAAATACTGAAGCTTTCTTT.

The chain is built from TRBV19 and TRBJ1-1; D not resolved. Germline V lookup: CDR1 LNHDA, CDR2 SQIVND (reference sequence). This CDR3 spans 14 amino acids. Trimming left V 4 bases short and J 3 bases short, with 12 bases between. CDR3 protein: CASSTLTVYTEAFF. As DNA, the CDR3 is TGTGCCAGTAGTACCTTAACTGTTTACACTGAAGCTTTCTTT. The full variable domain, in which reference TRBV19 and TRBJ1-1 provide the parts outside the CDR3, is DGGITQSPKYLFRKEGQNVTLSCEQNLNHDAMYWYRQDPGQGLRLIYYSQIVNDFQKGDIAEGYSVSREKKESFPLTVTSAQKNPTAFYLCASSTLTVYTEAFFGQGTRLTVV.

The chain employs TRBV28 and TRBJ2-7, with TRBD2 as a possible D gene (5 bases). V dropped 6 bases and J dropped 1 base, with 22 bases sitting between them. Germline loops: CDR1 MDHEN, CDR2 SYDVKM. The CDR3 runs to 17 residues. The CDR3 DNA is TGTGCCAGCAGCGCTAGAACCGGGATCTCTCGTTCCTACGAGCAGTACTTC. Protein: CASSARTGISRSYEQYF.

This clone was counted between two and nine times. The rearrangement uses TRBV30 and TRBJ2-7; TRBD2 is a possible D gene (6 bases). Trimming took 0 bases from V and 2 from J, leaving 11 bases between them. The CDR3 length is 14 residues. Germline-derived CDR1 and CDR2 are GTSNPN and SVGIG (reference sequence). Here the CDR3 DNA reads TGTGCCTGGAGTGTACTTGCGGGGCCCTACGAGCAGTACTTC. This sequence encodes CAWSVLAGPYEQYF.

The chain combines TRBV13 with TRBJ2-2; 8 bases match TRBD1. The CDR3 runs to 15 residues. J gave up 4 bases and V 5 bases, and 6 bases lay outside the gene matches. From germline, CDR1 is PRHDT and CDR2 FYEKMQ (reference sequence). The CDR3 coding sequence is TGTGCCAGCAGCACCGGACAGGGAGGCACCGGGGAGCTGTTTTTT. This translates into CASSTGQGGTGELFF.

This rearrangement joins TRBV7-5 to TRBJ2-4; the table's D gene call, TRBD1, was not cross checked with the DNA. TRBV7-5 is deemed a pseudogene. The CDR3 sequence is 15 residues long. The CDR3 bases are TGTGCCAGAAGCATCCAGGGGGACTTGGCAGACATTCAGTACTTC. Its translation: CARSIQGDLADIQYF.

The CDR3 DNA follows: TGTGCCAGCAGCTTCACCGGGACGGCCACTGGAAACACCATATATTTT. Translating gives CASSFTGTATGNTIYF. V usage is TRBV7-9 and J usage is TRBJ1-3; D possibly corresponds to TRBD1 (5 bases). The germline V gene has CDR1 SEHNR and CDR2 FQNEAQ (reference sequence). Trimming took 3 bases from V and 2 from J, leaving 14 bases between them. The CDR3 spans 16 residues.

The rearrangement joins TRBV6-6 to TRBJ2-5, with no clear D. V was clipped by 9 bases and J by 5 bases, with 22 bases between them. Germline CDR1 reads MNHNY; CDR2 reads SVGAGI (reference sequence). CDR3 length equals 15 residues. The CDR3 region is CASGVPHDLPETQYF. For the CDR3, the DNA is TGTGCCAGTGGGGTCCCCCACGACCTCCCGGAGACCCAGTACTTC.

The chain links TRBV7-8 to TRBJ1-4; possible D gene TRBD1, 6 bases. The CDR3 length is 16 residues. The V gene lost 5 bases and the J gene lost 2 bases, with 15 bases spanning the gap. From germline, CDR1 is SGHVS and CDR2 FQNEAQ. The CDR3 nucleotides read TGTGCCAGCAGCCCACTCAAAGGGGGGACTAATGAAAAACTGTTTTTT. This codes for CASSPLKGGTNEKLFF.

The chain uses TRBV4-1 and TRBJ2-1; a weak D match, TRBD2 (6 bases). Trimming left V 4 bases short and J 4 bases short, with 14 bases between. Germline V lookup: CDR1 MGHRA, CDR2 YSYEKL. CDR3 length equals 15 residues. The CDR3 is CASSLVGGRYNEQFF. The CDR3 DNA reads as TGCGCCAGCAGCCTCGTCGGAGGGAGATACAATGAGCAGTTCTTC.

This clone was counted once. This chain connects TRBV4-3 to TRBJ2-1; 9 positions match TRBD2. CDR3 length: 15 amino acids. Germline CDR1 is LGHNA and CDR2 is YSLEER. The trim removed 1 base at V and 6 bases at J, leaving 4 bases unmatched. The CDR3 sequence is CASSQAGLAVNEQFF. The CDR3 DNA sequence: TGCGCCAGCAGCCAAGCGGGACTAGCAGTCAATGAGCAGTTCTTC.

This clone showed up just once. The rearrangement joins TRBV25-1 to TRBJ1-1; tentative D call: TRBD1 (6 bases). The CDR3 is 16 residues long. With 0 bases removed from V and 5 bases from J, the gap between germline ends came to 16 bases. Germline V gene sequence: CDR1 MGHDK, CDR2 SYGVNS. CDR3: CASSEYDVRGKTEAFF. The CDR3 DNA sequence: TGTGCCAGCAGTGAATATGACGTCAGGGGTAAAACTGAAGCTTTCTTT.

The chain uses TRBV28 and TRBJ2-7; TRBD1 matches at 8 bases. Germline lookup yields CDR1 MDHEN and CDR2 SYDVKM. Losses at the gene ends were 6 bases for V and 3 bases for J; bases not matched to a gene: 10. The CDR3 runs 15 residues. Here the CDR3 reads CASSPGQGTVYEQYF. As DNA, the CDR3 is TGTGCCAGCAGCCCCGGACAGGGAACGGTCTACGAGCAGTACTTC. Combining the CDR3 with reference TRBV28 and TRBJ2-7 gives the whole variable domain DVKVTQSSRYLVKRTGEKVFLECVQDMDHENMFWYRQDPGLGLRLIYFSYDVKMKEKGDIPEGYSVSREKKERFSLILESASTNQTSMYLCASSPGQGTVYEQYFGPGTRLTVT.

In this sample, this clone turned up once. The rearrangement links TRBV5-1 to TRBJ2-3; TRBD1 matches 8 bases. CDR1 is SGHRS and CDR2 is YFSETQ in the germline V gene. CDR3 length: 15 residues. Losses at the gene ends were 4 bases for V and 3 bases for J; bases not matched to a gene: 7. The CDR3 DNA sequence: TGCGCCAGCAGCAAGACAGGGGTGGAAACAGATACGCAGTATTTT. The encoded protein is CASSKTGVETDTQYF.

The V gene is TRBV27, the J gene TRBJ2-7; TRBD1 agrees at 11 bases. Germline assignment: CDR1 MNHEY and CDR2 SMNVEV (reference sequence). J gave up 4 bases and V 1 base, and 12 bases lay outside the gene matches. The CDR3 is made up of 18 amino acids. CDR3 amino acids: CASSLLRTGTGGGYEQYF. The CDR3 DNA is TGTGCCAGCAGTTTATTGAGAACCGGGACAGGGGGGGGGTACGAGCAGTACTTC.

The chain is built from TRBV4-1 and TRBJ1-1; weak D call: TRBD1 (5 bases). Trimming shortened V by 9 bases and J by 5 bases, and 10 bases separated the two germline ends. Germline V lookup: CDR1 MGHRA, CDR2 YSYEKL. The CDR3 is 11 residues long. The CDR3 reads CASRRGTEAFF. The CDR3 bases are TGCGCCAGTAGACGGGGGACTGAAGCTTTCTTT.

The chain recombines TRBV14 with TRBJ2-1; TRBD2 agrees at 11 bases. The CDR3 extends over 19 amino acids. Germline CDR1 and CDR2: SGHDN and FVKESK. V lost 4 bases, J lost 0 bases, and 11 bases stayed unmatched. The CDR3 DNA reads TGTGCCAGCAGCCTCTATTTAGCGGGAGGGCCCGACTCCTACAATGAGCAGTTCTTC. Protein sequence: CASSLYLAGGPDSYNEQFF.

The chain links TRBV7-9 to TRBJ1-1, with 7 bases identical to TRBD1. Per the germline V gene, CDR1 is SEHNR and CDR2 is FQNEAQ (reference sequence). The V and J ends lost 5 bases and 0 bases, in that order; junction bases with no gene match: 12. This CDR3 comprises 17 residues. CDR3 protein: CASSPDALTGVNTEAFF. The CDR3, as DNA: TGTGCCAGCAGCCCCGACGCCTTAACAGGGGTGAACACTGAAGCTTTCTTT.

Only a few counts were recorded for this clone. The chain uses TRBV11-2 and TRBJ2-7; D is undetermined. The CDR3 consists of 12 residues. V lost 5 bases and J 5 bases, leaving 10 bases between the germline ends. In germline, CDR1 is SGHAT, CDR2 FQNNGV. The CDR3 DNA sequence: TGTGCCAGCAGCCCTTTTGGGGACGAGCAGTACTTC. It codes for CASSPFGDEQYF.